A selection of T cell receptor beta chains follows, all from one sample in a study of T cells in Graves' hyperthyroidism and ophthalmopathy. TCRdb reprocessed the multiplex PCR reads via MiXCR and lists one record per CDR3 protein. Here the sample spans 560,000 or so distinct CDR3 sequences, 20% being singletons. Source material: blood. These receptor sequences come from a man aged 35-49 years with Graves' ophthalmopathy. The CDR3 runs from the conserved cysteine through the conserved F or W. The D gene is left open where the match is weak. Clone size appears in some rows only: once, few, many, or a class for an expanded clone.

TRBV18	-	TRBJ2-3	-	TGTGCCAGCTCACCAGGTCTGAACACAGATACGCAGTATTTT	CASSPGLNTDTQYF
TRBV11-2	-	TRBJ2-1	TRBD2	TGTGCCAGCGGATACCCCCCTACCGGGACTAGCGGGAGTTGGGAGCAGTTCTTC	CASGYPPTGTSGSWEQFF
TRBV20-1	-	TRBJ2-2	TRBD1	TGCAGTGCTAGAGATCCGGGACAGGGGTCGGGCACCGGGGAGCTGTTTTTT	CSARDPGQGSGTGELFF
TRBV6-1	-	TRBJ2-5	-	TGTGCCAGCAGTAGGGACCAACAAGAGACCCAGTACTTC	CASSRDQQETQYF
TRBV4-1	few	TRBJ2-3	-	TGCGCCAGCAGCCAAGAGGCTAGCCCTAGCACAGATACGCAGTATTTT	CASSQEASPSTDTQYF
TRBV29-1	-	TRBJ2-7	-	TGCAGCGTTGAACGGGGAGTAAACGAGCAGTACTTC	CSVERGVNEQYF
TRBV29-1	-	TRBJ2-2	-	TGCAGCGTCTTCTTCGGGGAGCTGTTTTTT	CSVFFGELFF
TRBV20-1	-	TRBJ2-3	TRBD1	TGCAGTGCTAGGACAGGGGCGGGCACAGATACGCAGTATTTT	CSARTGAGTDTQYF
TRBV30	few	TRBJ1-2	-	TGTGCCTGGAGTGTACGATGGGGTGGGAGCTACACCTTC	CAWSVRWGGSYTF
TRBV24-1	few	TRBJ2-5	-	TGTGCCACCAGTGATCCTACAGGGTTCCAAGAGACCCAGTACTTC	CATSDPTGFQETQYF
TRBV7-8	few	TRBJ1-1	-	TGTGCCAGCTTTCTCCAGGGGCACACTGAAGCTTTCTTT	CASFLQGHTEAFF
TRBV7-2	-	TRBJ2-1	-	TGTGCCAGCAGCCCGACTAGGGCCTCCTACAATGAGCAGTTCTTC	CASSPTRASYNEQFF
TRBV6-4	-	TRBJ2-3	TRBD2	TGTGCCAGCAGGATACTAGCGGGGTCAGATACGCAGTATTTT	CASRILAGSDTQYF
TRBV28	few	TRBJ1-5	TRBD1	TGTGCCAGCAGTTTATCAGGGGGCGCGGGTCAGCCCCAGCATTTT	CASSLSGGAGQPQHF
TRBV6-2/TRBV6-3	few	TRBJ2-7	TRBD2	TGTGCCAGCAGTCCCTACCCCGGACTAGCGACTTACGAGCAGTACTTC	CASSPYPGLATYEQYF
TRBV19	-	TRBJ2-2	-	TGTGCCAGTAGGCAATCGGGGGTCACCGGGGAGCTGTTTTTT	CASRQSGVTGELFF
TRBV13	few	TRBJ2-1	TRBD2	TGTGCCAGCAGCCGGACCCCGTGGGGACTAGCGGGAGGAAAGGATGAGCAGTTCTTC	CASSRTPWGLAGGKDEQFF
TRBV2	few	TRBJ2-3	-	TGTGCCAGCAGTTTCCAGCGAGATACGCAGTATTTT	CASSFQRDTQYF
TRBV7-3	many	TRBJ2-1	TRBD2	TGTGCCAGCAGCCTGAGGACTAGCGGAGGGGGGGATGAGCAGTTCTTC	CASSLRTSGGGDEQFF
TRBV27	-	TRBJ2-1	-	TGTGCCAGCACCATAACCGGGGCTAATGAGCAGTTCTTC	CASTITGANEQFF
TRBV7-8	-	TRBJ2-7	-	TGTGCCAGCAGCTTAGTCCGAGAGCAGTACTTC	CASSLVREQYF
TRBV6-2/TRBV6-3	-	TRBJ2-2	-	TGTGCCAGCAGCAAACGACCTAATACCGGGGAGCTGTTTTTT	CASSKRPNTGELFF
TRBV29-1	-	TRBJ2-7	-	TGCAGCGTAAGAGCCCGACAGGCCTCCGAGCAGTACTTC	CSVRARQASEQYF
TRBV27	-	TRBJ1-4	TRBD1	TGTGCCAGCAGTACTTCCCCGGGACAGGGGTTTGAAAAACTGTTTTTT	CASSTSPGQGFEKLFF
TRBV2	many	TRBJ1-6	-	TGTGCCAGCAAGGACTACACCCTCCACTTT	CASKDYTLHF
TRBV11-2	few	TRBJ1-2	-	TGTGCCAGCAGCACCTGGCCCGTCACCCTAGGGGGCTACACCTTC	CASSTWPVTLGGYTF
TRBV7-6	-	TRBJ1-3	-	TGTGCCAGCAGCTCGACTGCCTCTGGAAACACCATATATTTT	CASSSTASGNTIYF
TRBV28	many	TRBJ2-7	-	TGTGCCAGCAGGGGTCAAGGGAACTCCTACGAGCAGTACTTC	CASRGQGNSYEQYF
TRBV7-9	-	TRBJ1-3	TRBD1	TGTGCCACTGGGCCGGACAGGGTAGAAAACACCATATATTTT	CATGPDRVENTIYF
TRBV12-3/TRBV12-4	many	TRBJ2-1	-	TGTGCCAGCAGTTTACCCCCCCTCCACAATGAGCAGTTCTTC	CASSLPPLHNEQFF
TRBV27	many	TRBJ2-7	TRBD2	TGTGCCAGCAGTTTATCACAGGGACTAGCGGGAGGTAACGAGCAGTACTTC	CASSLSQGLAGGNEQYF
TRBV2	few	TRBJ1-5	-	TGTGCCAGCAACGGCAGATATAGCAATCAGCCCCAGCATTTT	CASNGRYSNQPQHF
TRBV28	-	TRBJ2-7	-	TGTGCCAGCAGTTCCCCCGGGGGCGTACGCTCCTACGAGCAGTACTTC	CASSSPGGVRSYEQYF
TRBV14	few	TRBJ2-5	-	TGTGCCAGCAGCCAAGAATCCCGTTCCCAGACCCAGTACTTC	CASSQESRSQTQYF
TRBV30	many	TRBJ2-5	-	TGTGCCTGCTATCGCGGCGGGGTTGGAGAGACCCAGTACTTC	CACYRGGVGETQYF
TRBV7-2	-	TRBJ2-4	TRBD2	TGTGCCAGCAGCCTCGGGGGAGCGGGGGGAAACATTCAGTACTTC	CASSLGGAGGNIQYF
TRBV30	-	TRBJ1-3	-	TGTGCCTGGGGGTATGACTCTGGAAACACCATATATTTT	CAWGYDSGNTIYF
TRBV13	-	TRBJ2-5	TRBD1	TGTGCCAGCAGCCCCCGGACAGGGCATCAAGAGACCCAGTACTTC	CASSPRTGHQETQYF
TRBV20-1	few	TRBJ2-4	TRBD2	TGCAGTGCTACACTAGCGGGAGGTGCCAAAAACATTCAGTACTTC	CSATLAGGAKNIQYF
TRBV10-3	few	TRBJ2-3	-	TGTGCCATCAGTGACGGGATGACTAGCACAGATACGCAGTATTTT	CAISDGMTSTDTQYF
TRBV11-2	many	TRBJ2-7	TRBD1	TGTGCCAGCAGGAAACCGGGACAGTTACCCTACGAGCAGTACTTC	CASRKPGQLPYEQYF
TRBV12-3/TRBV12-4	few	TRBJ2-3	-	TGTGCCGGCAGTACGACGACCGATACGCAGTATTTT	CAGSTTTDTQYF
TRBV6-1	-	TRBJ2-7	TRBD2	TGTGCCAGTCGCCCTAGCGGGGGGGCCGGTGAGCAGTACTTC	CASRPSGGAGEQYF
TRBV7-9	few	TRBJ2-7	-	TGTGCCAGCAGCCTACGGGAGACGGCCACCTACGAGCAGTACTTC	CASSLRETATYEQYF
TRBV6-2/TRBV6-3	few	TRBJ2-2	-	TGTGCCAGCAGTTACTCCGCGCTAGCTGGCACCGGGGAGCTGTTTTTT	CASSYSALAGTGELFF
TRBV5-4	-	TRBJ2-1	-	TGTGCCAGCAGCTTAAAAGGGAGCTCCTACAATGAGCAGTTCTTC	CASSLKGSSYNEQFF
TRBV15	-	TRBJ1-2	TRBD1	TGTGCCACCAGCAGAGATCAGGGACAGGGGGCTGGCTACACCTTC	CATSRDQGQGAGYTF
TRBV5-1	many	TRBJ2-7	-	TGCGCCAGCAGCTTGGCGGGGACGGGCGAGCAGTACTTC	CASSLAGTGEQYF
TRBV3-1	many	TRBJ1-5	-	TGTGCCAGCAGCCAAGATCTTATGGGAATCCAGCCCCAGCATTTT	CASSQDLMGIQPQHF
TRBV30	many	TRBJ1-5	-	TGTGCCTGGAGTGTACAGCTCAATCAGCCCCAGCATTTT	CAWSVQLNQPQHF
TRBV2	many	TRBJ1-5	TRBD1	TGTGCCAGCAGTGAAATTGGACAGGGCAATCAGCCCCAGCATTTT	CASSEIGQGNQPQHF
TRBV10-3	many	TRBJ2-7	-	TGTGCCACACTAGAAGGGAGCTCCTACGAGCAGTACTTC	CATLEGSSYEQYF
TRBV7-3	-	TRBJ2-7	TRBD1	TGTGCCAGCAGCTTAGGGGAACGGACAGGGGTCCCCTACGAGCAGTACTTC	CASSLGERTGVPYEQYF
TRBV9	-	TRBJ2-1	-	TGTGCCAGCAGCGTAGAAGGTGGGTTCTACAATGAGCAGTTCTTC	CASSVEGGFYNEQFF
TRBV28	many	TRBJ2-5	-	TGTGCCAGCACCGAAGGGGAGACCCAGTACTTC	CASTEGETQYF
TRBV6-1	few	TRBJ2-3	TRBD1	TGTGCCAGTATACGGGACAGGCAACCAGATACGCAGTATTTT	CASIRDRQPDTQYF